This is a list of T cell receptor beta chains from one sample in a study of spatial heterogeneity in lung cancer. TCRdb used MiXCR to reprocess the 5' RACE reads, holding one entry per CDR3 protein. This table has roughly 9,300 distinct CDR3 sequences, roughly 6% appearing once. The sequencing used lung tumor tissue, collected at surgery. Receptor source: a male donor with early-stage non-small cell lung cancer. CDR3s include the opening cysteine and the closing phenylalanine or tryptophan. A D gene is named only where the DNA matches it firmly. Rows give clone size only sometimes, using once, few, many, or a class for an expanded clone.

TRBJ2-7 - 14 TRBD1 TRBV10-3 CAIRPGQDSFKQYF TGTGCCATCAGGCCGGGACAGGATTCCTTCAAGCAGTACTTC
TRBJ1-1 many 15 - TRBV11-1 CASSPIGVINTEAFF TGTGCCAGCAGCCCTATCGGGGTTATTAACACTGAAGCTTTCTTT
TRBJ2-3 many 10 - TRBV20-1 CSSVTDTQYF TGCAGCTCCGTTACAGATACGCAGTATTTT
TRBJ2-5 medium-sized 13 - TRBV6-2/TRBV6-3 CASTRRRQETQYF TGTGCCAGCACACGCCGCCGGCAAGAGACCCAGTACTTC
TRBJ1-5 many 14 - TRBV2 CASSFSGFEKPQHF TGTGCCAGCAGTTTCTCGGGATTCGAGAAGCCCCAGCATTTT
TRBJ2-3 many 14 - TRBV20-1 CSAPTGLRADTQYF TGCAGTGCGCCGACGGGACTCCGCGCGGATACGCAGTATTTT
TRBJ2-1 many 15 - TRBV7-2 CASSARGAGSHEQFF TGTGCCAGCAGCGCTAGGGGGGCAGGGAGTCATGAGCAGTTCTTC
TRBJ1-3 many 15 - TRBV9 CASSSPGAGGNTIYF TGTGCCAGCAGCTCCCCGGGCGCGGGTGGAAACACCATATATTTT
TRBJ1-1 many 12 - TRBV10-2 CASSRLDTEAFF TGCGCCAGCTCCCGCCTGGACACTGAAGCTTTCTTT
TRBJ2-1 - 14 - TRBV27 CASSPGTTNNEQFF TGTGCCAGCAGTCCCGGGACAACAAACAATGAGCAGTTCTTC
TRBJ2-2 many 15 TRBD2 TRBV3-1 CASSERLAITGELFF TGTGCCAGCTCGGAGAGACTAGCGATCACCGGGGAGCTGTTTTTT
TRBJ2-7 - 17 TRBD2 TRBV28 CASSPVRLAGRSYEQYF TGTGCCAGCAGTCCCGTACGACTAGCGGGGCGTTCCTACGAGCAGTACTTC
TRBJ1-2 many 14 - TRBV23-1 CASSGTGANYGYTF TGCGCCAGCAGTGGGACGGGGGCTAACTATGGCTACACCTTC
TRBJ1-2 many 16 - TRBV2 CASSLGQVGRGYGYTF TGTGCCAGCAGCCTAGGGCAAGTGGGACGGGGATATGGCTACACCTTC
TRBJ2-2 many 12 TRBD1 TRBV20-1 CSINRGTGELFF TGCAGCATCAACAGGGGCACCGGGGAGCTGTTTTTT
TRBJ2-2 many 15 TRBD2 TRBV28 CASSWSGGASGELFF TGTGCCAGCAGTTGGAGCGGGGGGGCGTCCGGGGAGCTGTTTTTT
TRBJ1-2 many 12 - TRBV5-1 CASSLADYGYTF TGCGCCAGCAGCTTGGCAGACTATGGCTACACCTTC
TRBJ2-1 many 17 TRBD2 TRBV5-6 CASRPSVRAGGRNEQFF TGTGCCAGCAGACCCTCGGTTAGAGCGGGGGGGCGAAATGAGCAGTTCTTC